This T cell receptor beta chain was sequenced for a study of cytomegalovirus exposure and HLA in healthy donors. Whole-study context: Genotyping of 400 or so donors showed that roughly 83% belonged to the Caucasian-associated ancestry cluster. Whole-study findings and limits: Trimming of TCR beta V- and J-genes showed a link, identified in a later analysis, to a missense DCLRE1C variant.

Germline V gene lookup returns CDR1 LNHNV and CDR2 YYDKDF (reference sequence). V gave up 0 bases and J gave up 11 bases; unmatched junction bases: 7. The CDR3 is 14 amino acids. This clone was detected only once. Its matching antigen is unknown. Whereas donors were nominally healthy upon sampling, unrecorded immune exposures were probable. Researchers ran the PCR with 60 Vbeta and 13 Jbeta primers. Method: immunoSEQ multiplex PCR; TCRdb's copy keeps in-frame clones and lacks some. The data contain under 150,000 clones, over 65% of them singletons. The rearrangement links TRBV15 to TRBJ1-1, with 9 bases aligning to TRBD1. The receptor was isolated from a male donor in good health and CMV-seronegative. Source material: PBMCs. CDR3 sequence reads: CATSRETGTGRAFF. CDR3 sequence (DNA): TGTGCCACCAGCAGAGAAACGGGGACAGGGAGGGCTTTCTTT.